These 28 T cell receptor beta chains were all obtained from the same sample, sequenced in a study of cytomegalovirus exposure and HLA in healthy donors (dated by TCRdb to 2016 to 2017). The library relied on the immunoSEQ multiplex PCR assay. The multiplex PCR relied on a mix of 60 forward primers for TCR Vbeta segments and 13 reverse primers for TCR Jbeta segments. TCRdb re-hosts the immuneACCESS table, in-frame sequences only. Its copies lack some clones; in the studies checked, an unresolved V gene accounts for under half of them, and the cause for the rest is not known. The sample data list 95,000 to 120,000 clones, and 82% of these were observed just once. The top ten hold around 2.5% of the sample. Specimen: PBMCs. These receptors were taken from a woman younger than 35 in good health and CMV-seronegative.

The rearrangement joins TRBV7-8 to TRBJ2-7, with D tentatively TRBD2 (7 bases). The germline V and J ends were trimmed by 5 bases and 3 bases, with 14 bases remaining between them. The CDR3 has 14 amino acids. Per the germline V gene, CDR1 is SGHVS and CDR2 is FQNEAQ. The CDR3 region is CASSQRGGVYEQYF. The CDR3, as DNA: TGTGCCAGCAGCCAGAGGGGGGGGGTCTACGAGCAGTACTTC.

This clone has a single count. The chain couples TRBV11-2 to TRBJ1-1; D remains ambiguous. Germline assignment: CDR1 SGHAT and CDR2 FQNNGV. There are 12 residues in the CDR3. The V and J ends lost 4 bases and 7 bases respectively, with 10 bases between them. CDR3 region: CASSSRPGEAFF. In DNA form, the CDR3 reads TGTGCCAGCAGCTCCCGCCCGGGTGAAGCTTTCTTT.

V gene TRBV19 combines with J gene TRBJ2-2; a weak D match, TRBD2 (7 bases). The CDR3 is 20 amino acids. V was clipped by 7 bases and J by 1 base, with 28 bases between them. The germline V gene has CDR1 LNHDA and CDR2 SQIVND (reference sequence). Here the CDR3 reads CASTTPRGSVGGGNTGELFF. In nucleotides, the CDR3 is TGTGCCAGTACCACGCCCAGGGGCTCCGTCGGCGGGGGGAACACCGGGGAGCTGTTTTTT.

The rearrangement uses TRBV10-3 and TRBJ2-3; maybe TRBD2 (5 bases). Trimming cost V 2 bases and J 1 base, with 10 bases left between them. The CDR3 is 15 amino acids. The germline V gene has CDR1 ENHRY and CDR2 SYGVKD. CDR3 sequence: CAISEPTRGTDTQYF. In DNA, the CDR3 is TGTGCCATCAGTGAGCCCACTAGAGGCACAGATACGCAGTATTTT.

Turning to this clone: Other DNA sequences in this sample translate to the same CDR3. The chain uses TRBV15 and TRBJ2-5, with D unclear. The CDR3 totals 14 residues. The germline V gene has CDR1 LNHNV and CDR2 YYDKDF (reference sequence). The V end was cut by 0 bases, the J end by 2 bases, with 7 bases between. CDR3 in amino acids: CATSRDRGQETQYF. CDR3 DNA: TGTGCCACCAGCAGAGATCGCGGACAAGAGACCCAGTACTTC.

This clone was recorded only once. The CDR3 nucleotides read TGTGCCAGCAGTACGGGGGACAGCCCCAGTTTCTACGAGCAGTACTTC. This sequence encodes CASSTGDSPSFYEQYF. This sequence joins TRBV2 and TRBJ2-7, with D possibly being TRBD1 (7 bases). Trimming took off 5 bases at V and 3 bases at J, with 20 bases between the two ends. Germline assignment: CDR1 SNHLY and CDR2 FYNNEI. The CDR3 extends over 16 amino acids.

CDR3 coding DNA: TGTGCCAGCAGCTTAGTTCAGGGGACTATCTACGAGCAGTACTTC. It codes for CASSLVQGTIYEQYF. The chain links TRBV7-8 to TRBJ2-7; the D gene is possibly TRBD2 (7 bases). Trimming shortened V by 1 base and J by 3 bases, and 13 bases separated the two germline ends. CDR3 size: 15 residues. Looked up from germline, CDR1 is SGHVS and CDR2 is FQNEAQ. Full variable domain (remainder filled in from reference TRBV7-8 and TRBJ2-7): GAGVSQSPRYKVAKRGQDVALRCDPISGHVSLFWYQQALGQGPEFLTYFQNEAQLDKSGLPSDRFFAERPEGSVSTLKIQRTQQEDSAVYLCASSLVQGTIYEQYFGPGTRLTVT.

Here the CDR3 DNA reads TGTGCCAGCAGCCGTGACAGGAACTATGGCTACACCTTC. It is translated as CASSRDRNYGYTF. The gene calls are TRBV7-8 and TRBJ1-2; possible D gene TRBD1, 6 bases. Trimming pared 5 bases from V and 2 bases from J, leaving 9 bases between. CDR3 size: 13 residues. The germline gives CDR1 SGHVS, CDR2 FQNEAQ.

The chain carries TRBV7-2 and TRBJ1-2, with 11 nucleotides matching TRBD1. Germline loops: CDR1 SGHTA, CDR2 FQGNSA. This CDR3 has 16 amino acids. The ends lost 5 bases at V and 2 bases at J; junction bases unmatched: 7. CDR3: CASSPLDRGRNYGYTF. The CDR3 coding sequence is TGTGCCAGCAGCCCCCTGGACAGGGGGCGGAACTATGGCTACACCTTC.

This chain connects TRBV9 to TRBJ1-5, with D tentatively TRBD1 (6 bases). The CDR3 is 14 residues long. V was clipped by 3 bases and J by 4 bases, with 11 bases between them. Germline values: CDR1 SGDLS, CDR2 YYNGEE. DNA of the CDR3: TGTGCCAGCAGCGCCGGACAGACTAATCAGCCCCAGCATTTT. This codes for CASSAGQTNQPQHF.

The table lists this clone with a few counts. Distinct nucleotide sequences in the sample also encode this CDR3. The chain recombines TRBV6-1 with TRBJ2-6; 9 bases fit TRBD1. V shed 6 bases, J shed 0 bases, and the junction held 0 bases outside the gene matches. Germline-derived CDR1 and CDR2 are MNHNS and SASEGT. CDR3 length: 15 amino acids. The CDR3 coding sequence is TGTGCCAGCAGGACAGGGGGCTCTGGGGCCAACGTCCTGACTTTC. It specifies CASRTGGSGANVLTF.

The gene calls are TRBV6-5 and TRBJ2-1; the match to TRBD2 covers 9 bases. Trimming took 0 bases from V and 7 from J; bases not matched to a gene: 4. The CDR3 is 15 amino acids. Germline loops: CDR1 MNHEY, CDR2 SVGAGI. This CDR3 is CASSYSGTSSNEQFF. Here the CDR3 DNA reads TGTGCCAGCAGTTACTCCGGGACTAGCTCAAATGAGCAGTTCTTC.

This clone was seen a handful of times. The chain couples TRBV11-2 to TRBJ1-1; D is ambiguous. Germline CDR1 SGHAT, CDR2 FQNNGV. V gave up 4 bases and J gave up 10 bases, with 13 bases separating them. The CDR3 length is 12 residues. CDR3: CASSSSTPRAFF. CDR3 nucleotides: TGTGCCAGCAGCTCTTCTACTCCCCGAGCTTTCTTT.

The J gene is TRBJ1-1, the V gene TRBV4-1, with D possibly matching TRBD1 (5 bases). V lost 6 bases to trimming and J lost 8 bases, with 19 bases between them. CDR3 size: 14 residues. Germline V CDR1 and CDR2: MGHRA, YSYEKL. Here the CDR3 reads CASRVSGGTLEAFF. CDR3 coding DNA: TGCGCCAGCAGAGTCTCGGGGGGGACGCTCGAAGCTTTCTTT.

This clone was counted once. This chain uses TRBV19 with TRBJ1-5; no definite D call. V gave up 8 bases and J gave up 0 bases, with 14 bases separating them. CDR1 LNHDA and CDR2 SQIVND come from the germline V gene (reference sequence). CDR3 size: 15 residues. The DNA of the CDR3 is TGTGCCAGTGAAATGGGTTACTATAGCAATCAGCCCCAGCATTTT. Protein: CASEMGYYSNQPQHF.

The V gene is TRBV11-1, the J gene TRBJ2-3, with 9 bases fitting TRBD2. The CDR3 extends over 14 amino acids. CDR1 SGHAT and CDR2 FQDESV come from the germline V gene (reference sequence). V shed 6 bases, J shed 7 bases, and the junction held 8 bases outside the gene matches. CDR3 in amino acids: CASSRAGGPNTQYF. CDR3 DNA sequence: TGTGCCAGCAGTCGGGCGGGAGGGCCTAATACGCAGTATTTT.

CDR3 DNA: TGTGCCAGCAGTACAGGGGGCTTGGGAGAGACCCAGTACTTC. It yields the protein CASSTGGLGETQYF. J is TRBJ2-5 and V is TRBV5-6; TRBD1 matches at 9 bases. CDR1 and CDR2 (germline): SGHDT, YYEEEE. J lost 4 bases, V lost 5 bases, and 6 bases had no gene match. CDR3 length: 14 residues. Supplemented by reference TRBV5-6 and TRBJ2-5, the full variable domain reads DAGVTQSPTHLIKTRGQQVTLRCSPKSGHDTVSWYQQALGQGPQFIFQYYEEEERQRGNFPDRFSGHQFPNYSSELNVNALLLGDSALYLCASSTGGLGETQYFGPGTRLLVL.

This chain links TRBV7-8 with TRBJ2-5, with D perhaps TRBD2 (5 bases). Trimming took off 1 base at V and 11 bases at J, with 11 bases between the two ends. Germline assignment: CDR1 SGHVS and CDR2 FQNEAQ. This CDR3 is 12 amino acids long. Written as DNA, the CDR3 is TGTGCCAGCAGCTTAGTAACTGGGGAGCAGTACTTC. It specifies CASSLVTGEQYF.

This rearrangement joins TRBV2 to TRBJ1-2, with 9 nucleotides matching TRBD1. This CDR3 contains 14 residues. CDR1 and CDR2 from the germline V gene are SNHLY and FYNNEI. The ends lost 6 bases at V and 0 bases at J; junction bases unmatched: 2. This CDR3 reads CASRGQGANYGYTF. As DNA, the CDR3 is TGTGCCAGCAGGGGACAGGGAGCTAACTATGGCTACACCTTC.

The chain combines TRBV5-1 with TRBJ1-2; D possibly corresponds to TRBD1 (6 bases). V was clipped by 4 bases and J by 2 bases, with 12 bases between them. The CDR3 contains 14 residues. CDR1 SGHRS and CDR2 YFSETQ come from the germline V gene. CDR3 coding DNA: TGCGCCAGCAGCCGAACTGACAGGAACTATGGCTACACCTTC. Translation gives CASSRTDRNYGYTF.

V gene TRBV28 combines with J gene TRBJ1-4; D gene unclear. The CDR3 length is 14 residues. The germline V gene has CDR1 MDHEN and CDR2 SYDVKM. In nucleotides, the CDR3 is TGTGCAAGCGGAATGGGAGCAACTAATGAAAAACTGTTTTTT. Translated: CASGMGATNEKLFF.

J is TRBJ1-1 and V is TRBV19; TRBD1 agrees at 7 bases. Germline assignment: CDR1 LNHDA and CDR2 SQIVND (reference sequence). This CDR3 has 15 amino acids. V was pared by 7 bases and J by 0 bases, with 8 bases of the junction left unmatched. The CDR3 nucleotides read TGTGCCAGTACCTCAGGGGGGTCCATGAACACTGAAGCTTTCTTT. The encoded protein is CASTSGGSMNTEAFF.

The rearrangement joins TRBV6-4 to TRBJ2-7, with D possibly matching TRBD1 (6 bases). Germline V gene sequence: CDR1 MRHNA, CDR2 SNTAGT. The ends were cut back, 1 base at V and 7 bases at J, with 20 bases in the middle. This CDR3 is built from 16 residues. CDR3 in DNA: TGTGCCAGCAGTGACTTCTATTGGGGACACCCCAGGGAGCAGTACGTC. This sequence encodes CASSDFYWGHPREQYV.

CDR3 in DNA: TGCGCCAGCAGCCCGAGACAGGGCCCCTTTGGTGAGCAGTTCTTC. This encodes CASSPRQGPFGEQFF. The V gene is TRBV5-1, the J gene TRBJ2-1; 7 bases agree with TRBD1. V lost 4 bases and J lost 9; bases outside the gene matches: 13. There are 15 residues in the CDR3. Germline V gene data show CDR1 as SGHRS and CDR2 as YFSETQ.

The J gene is TRBJ1-2, the V gene TRBV7-2; D unclear. CDR1 and CDR2 from the germline V gene are SGHTA and FQGNSA. V lost 7 bases and J lost 5, with 5 bases in between. This CDR3 is built from 10 residues. CDR3 DNA sequence: TGTGCCAGCACCCCATATGGCTACACCTTC. This gives the protein CASTPYGYTF.

This clone showed up just a few times. J is TRBJ1-5 and V is TRBV4-3, with D unclear. The CDR3 length is 18 residues. Trimming left V 3 bases short and J 0 bases short, with 18 bases between. The germline gives CDR1 LGHNA, CDR2 YSLEER. The CDR3 loop is CASSQDSPRVYSNQPQHF. CDR3 sequence (DNA): TGCGCCAGCAGCCAGGACTCACCGAGGGTTTATAGCAATCAGCCCCAGCATTTT.

V is TRBV6-1 and J is TRBJ2-7; possible D gene TRBD2, 5 bases. This CDR3 comprises 12 residues. Germline lookup yields CDR1 MNHNS and CDR2 SASEGT. V lost 7 bases, J lost 2 bases, and 9 bases lay in between. The DNA of the CDR3 is TGTGCCAGCACCGGGATCGCCTACGAGCAGTACTTC. Amino acid sequence: CASTGIAYEQYF.

CDR3 loop: CASSLVGVDQPQHF. CDR3 in DNA: TGTGCCAGCAGCTTAGTAGGGGTCGATCAGCCCCAGCATTTT. V is TRBV7-2 and J is TRBJ1-5; maybe TRBD1 (5 bases). V lost 1 base and J lost 5, with 9 bases in between. This CDR3 has 14 amino acids. Germline CDR1 is SGHTA and CDR2 is FQGNSA.